Following are 6 T cell receptor beta chains from one sample sequenced in a study of blood T cell repertoires in COVID-19. Repertoires were generated with immunoSEQ multiplex PCR, while TCRdb's copy carries only in-frame clones and drops some. The sample lists 100,000 to 150,000 clones, less than 90% occurring once. The sequenced sample was peripheral blood. Receptor source: a man at least 80 years old with active or convalescent COVID-19.

The chain links TRBV7-8 to TRBJ2-2; D may be TRBD1 (6 bases). Germline values: CDR1 SGHVS, CDR2 FQNEAQ. V was cut by 5 bases and J by 5 bases, with 9 bases left in between. The CDR3 is 13 residues long. The DNA for the CDR3 is TGTGCCAGCAGCGCCGACAGGACCGGGGAGCTGTTTTTT. Protein: CASSADRTGELFF.

This chain links TRBV12-3 or TRBV12-4 with TRBJ2-1; 11 nucleotides line up with TRBD2. V dropped 4 bases and J dropped 9; count of bases not matched to a gene: 2. The CDR3 is 13 residues long. CDR3 sequence reads: CASSYLAGGEQFF. CDR3 DNA: TGTGCCAGCAGTTATCTAGCGGGAGGTGAGCAGTTCTTC.

The chain joins TRBV5-1 to TRBJ1-1; 9 bases agree with TRBD1. The ends lost 4 bases at V and 4 bases at J; junction bases unmatched: 8. CDR3 length: 15 amino acids. CDR1 and CDR2 from the germline V gene are SGHRS and YFSETQ. CDR3 nucleotides: TGCGCCAGCAGCAGAACGGGACAGGGCGGCACTGAAGCTTTCTTT. It yields the protein CASSRTGQGGTEAFF.

The chain carries TRBV7-3 and TRBJ2-3; TRBD2 agrees at 14 bases. CDR1 and CDR2 (germline): SGHTA, FQGTGA. The V and J ends lost 4 bases and 4 bases, in that order; junction bases with no gene match: 4. The CDR3 is made up of 16 amino acids. In DNA form, the CDR3 reads TGTGCCAGCAGCTCGGGACTAGCGGGAGAAGCAGATACGCAGTATTTT. This encodes CASSSGLAGEADTQYF.

This chain uses TRBV20-1 with TRBJ2-7; D perhaps matches TRBD2 (5 bases). The V end lost 3 bases, the J end lost 2 bases, and 5 bases lay between the germline ends. This CDR3 is built from 11 residues. Germline V gene lookup returns CDR1 DFQATT and CDR2 SNEGSKA (reference sequence). CDR3 protein: CSAREAYEQYF. In nucleotides, the CDR3 is TGCAGTGCTAGGGAGGCCTACGAGCAGTACTTC.

The J gene is TRBJ1-4, the V gene TRBV15, with D perhaps matching TRBD1 (5 bases). The length of the CDR3 is 15 residues. Trimming left V 0 bases short and J 6 bases short, with 11 bases between. CDR1 LNHNV and CDR2 YYDKDF come from the germline V gene (reference sequence). The CDR3 reads CATSRDRGIDEKLFF. CDR3 DNA sequence: TGTGCCACCAGCAGAGATCGGGGGATCGATGAAAAACTGTTTTTT.